This T cell receptor beta chain was identified in a study of shared clonotypes between healthy human individuals. The assay was immunoSEQ multiplex PCR, and TCRdb's table has in-frame clones only and misses some. The sample holds 800,000 or so clones, roughly 96% seen once. The CDR3 loop spans 14 amino acids. Germline CDR1 and CDR2: SGHDN and FVKESK. The J segment lost 3 bases and the V segment lost 4 bases, leaving 1 base of the junction unmatched. CD45RO negativity and positive selection for CCR7 defined naive CD8 cells, a population that excluded terminally differentiated effector memory CD45RA+ cells.

The receptor was derived from a man aged 25 to 45 in good health. Sequenced sample: naive CD8+ T cells sorted from blood. The chain combines TRBV14 with TRBJ1-2, with TRBD1 matching over 11 bases. The DNA for the CDR3 is TGTGCCAGCAGCCGGGGACAGGGGGACTATGGCTACACCTTC. Amino acids: CASSRGQGDYGYTF.